The present TCR beta chain was sequenced within a study of T cells in Graves' hyperthyroidism and ophthalmopathy. V lost 6 bases and J lost 1, with 12 bases in between. Germline V gene lookup returns CDR1 SQVTM and CDR2 ANQGSEA. The CDR3 has 13 residues. Researchers amplified the TCR beta CDR3 regions from RNA transcripts. The HTBI primer set was used in a first-round RT-PCR of the TCR CDR3. MiXCR, run by TCRdb on the multiplex PCR reads, gives a single entry per CDR3 protein. The sample records 350,000 or so distinct CDR3 sequences, around a sixth being singletons. The cohort's ophthalmopathy patients, a group with duration under 3 months, had a Clinical Activity Score of at least 3 and a NOSPECS grade of at least 4.

The receptor was isolated from a woman aged 35 to 49 with Graves' ophthalmopathy. Source material: blood. The V call is TRBV29-1, the J call TRBJ1-1; D call uncertain. This CDR3 reads CSVSMAGNTEAFF. The CDR3 bases are TGCAGCGTCTCAATGGCGGGGAACACTGAAGCTTTCTTT.